The 5 T cell receptor beta chains given below trace back to one sample, sequenced in a study of control samples from healthy donors and cancer patients. Assay used: immunoSEQ multiplex PCR; TCRdb lists only in-frame clones, some missing. Here the sample spans 100,000 to 150,000 clones, about 91% being singletons. The source material was blood. These receptors originate from a man aged 18-30 years in good health.

CDR3 nucleotides: TGTGCCAGCTCACCTGGACAGGCAAATGGCTACACCTTC. This codes for CASSPGQANGYTF. The chain couples TRBV18 to TRBJ1-2, with 7 bases matching TRBD1. The germline CDR1 and CDR2 sequences are KGHSH and LQKENI. The V and J ends lost 3 bases and 6 bases, in that order; junction bases with no gene match: 4. The CDR3 runs to 13 residues.

CDR3 sequence: CASSYDVDEQYF. CDR3 DNA sequence: TGTGCCAGCAGTTATGACGTAGACGAGCAGTACTTC. The chain joins TRBV6-6 to TRBJ2-7; no clear D gene. The CDR3 loop spans 12 amino acids. V lost 3 bases and J 5 bases, leaving 8 bases between the germline ends. Per germline, CDR1 MNHNY and CDR2 SVGAGI (reference sequence).

The CDR3 sequence is CASKIGPAYGYTF. Here the CDR3 DNA reads TGTGCCAGCAAAATCGGGCCTGCCTATGGCTACACCTTC. The genes are TRBV6-5 and TRBJ1-2, with D hard to call. Germline V CDR1 and CDR2: MNHEY, SVGAGI. The V gene lost 7 bases and the J gene lost 4 bases, with 13 bases spanning the gap. CDR3 length equals 13 residues.

The gene calls are TRBV5-1 and TRBJ1-6; D is ambiguous. CDR1 is SGHRS and CDR2 is YFSETQ in the germline V gene. The ends were cut back, 4 bases at V and 0 bases at J, with 11 bases in the middle. The length of the CDR3 is 16 residues. CDR3 nucleotides: TGCGCCAGCAGCGACGATCCGAGCTCCTATAATTCACCCCTCCACTTT. It is translated as CASSDDPSSYNSPLHF.

This chain connects TRBV7-9 to TRBJ2-5; D gene ambiguous. The CDR3 consists of 14 residues. Germline CDR1 reads SEHNR; CDR2 reads FQNEAQ (reference sequence). Between the trimmed V and J ends, which lost 5 bases and 0 bases, there was a span of 10 bases. Here the CDR3 DNA reads TGTGCCAGCAGCCGCGGACGGAACCAAGAGACCCAGTACTTC. Its translation is CASSRGRNQETQYF.